The T cell receptor beta chain under discussion was sequenced for a study of shared clonotypes between healthy human individuals. This CDR3 region has 16 residues. The germline CDR1 and CDR2 sequences are SGHRS and YFSETQ. V lost 0 bases to trimming and J lost 1 base; unmatched junction nucleotides: 6. This clone came up many times. Here immunoSEQ multiplex PCR was the method, and the copy in TCRdb shows in-frame clones only, minus some. The repertoire holds about 690,000 clones, with 80% to 95% as singletons. The sequenced sample consisted of memory CD8+ T cells from PBMCs. Subset noted: CD45RO+ cells pooled with CCR7-negative TemRA cells. This clonotype originated in a man aged 18 to 29 in good health. Some clones in this sample may be carry-over from other donors' samples. This chain uses TRBV5-1 with TRBJ1-1; 7 bases fit TRBD1. CDR3 sequence (DNA): TGCGCCAGCAGCTTGGCCTCGAGGACAGGGAACACTGAAGCTTTCTTT. Protein product: CASSLASRTGNTEAFF.